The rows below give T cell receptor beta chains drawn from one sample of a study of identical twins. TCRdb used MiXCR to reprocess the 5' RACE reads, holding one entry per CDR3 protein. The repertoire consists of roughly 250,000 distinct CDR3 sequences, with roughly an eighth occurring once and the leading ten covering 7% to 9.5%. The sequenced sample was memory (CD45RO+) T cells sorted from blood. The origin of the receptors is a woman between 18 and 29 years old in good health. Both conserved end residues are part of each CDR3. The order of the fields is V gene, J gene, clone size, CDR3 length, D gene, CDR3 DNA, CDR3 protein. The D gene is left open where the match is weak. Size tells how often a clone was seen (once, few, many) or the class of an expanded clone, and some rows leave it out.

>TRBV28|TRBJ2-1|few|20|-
TGTGCCAGCAGTTTAGATGAGCAGCCCATACCAATTGCTCTGGGTGATGAGCAGTTCTTC
CASSLDEQPIPIALGDEQFF
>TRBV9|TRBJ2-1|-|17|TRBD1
TGTGCCAGCAGCGTAGAGGTTGGGACAGGGGGACGGAATGAGCAGTTCTTC
CASSVEVGTGGRNEQFF
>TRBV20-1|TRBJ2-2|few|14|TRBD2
TGCAGTGCTAGCGGGAGGGCCGATACCGGGGAGCTGTTTTTT
CSASGRADTGELFF
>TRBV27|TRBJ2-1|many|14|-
TGTGCCAGCAGTTTCCAGGGGATTTACAATGAGCAGTTCTTC
CASSFQGIYNEQFF
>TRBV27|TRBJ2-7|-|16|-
TGTGCCAGCAGGCCTCCCCCTGGTGTCGGACACTACGAGCAGTACTTC
CASRPPPGVGHYEQYF
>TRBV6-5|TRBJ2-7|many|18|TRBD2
TGTGCCAGCAGTTATTCAGCCCCATTCGGGGGGAATTCCTACGAGCAGTACTTC
CASSYSAPFGGNSYEQYF
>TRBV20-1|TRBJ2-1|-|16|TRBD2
TGCAGTGCTAGCCTTAAAGCGGGAGGGCCATCATTTGAGCAGTTCTTC
CSASLKAGGPSFEQFF
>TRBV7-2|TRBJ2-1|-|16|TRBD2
TGTGCCAGCAGCTTAGTAGCGGGGAATACCTACAATGAGCAGTTCTTC
CASSLVAGNTYNEQFF
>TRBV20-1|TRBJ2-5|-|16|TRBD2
TGCAGTGCTAGTAATCGACTAGCGGCAAGACAAGAGACCCAGTACTTC
CSASNRLAARQETQYF
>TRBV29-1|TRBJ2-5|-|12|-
TGCAGCGTGCCGGACGATGCGGAGACCCAGTACTTC
CSVPDDAETQYF
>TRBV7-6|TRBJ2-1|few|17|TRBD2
TGTGCCAGCAGCTTAGTAGGGCTAGCGGGAGGCTCGGATGAGCAGTTCTTC
CASSLVGLAGGSDEQFF
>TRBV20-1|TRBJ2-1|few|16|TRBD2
TGCAGTGCAAACCCGACTAGCGGGAGTATATACAATGAGCAGTTCTTC
CSANPTSGSIYNEQFF
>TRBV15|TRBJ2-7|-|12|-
TGTGCCACCAGCAGGGGACTCTACGAGCAGTACTTC
CATSRGLYEQYF
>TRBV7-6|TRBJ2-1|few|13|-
TGTGCCAGCAGCCCCTCGGGATTCGATGAGCAGTTCTTC
CASSPSGFDEQFF
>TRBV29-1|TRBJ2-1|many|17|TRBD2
TGCAGCGTTGAAGCGAGCGGGAGGTTTTTCTCCTACAATGAGCAGTTCTTC
CSVEASGRFFSYNEQFF